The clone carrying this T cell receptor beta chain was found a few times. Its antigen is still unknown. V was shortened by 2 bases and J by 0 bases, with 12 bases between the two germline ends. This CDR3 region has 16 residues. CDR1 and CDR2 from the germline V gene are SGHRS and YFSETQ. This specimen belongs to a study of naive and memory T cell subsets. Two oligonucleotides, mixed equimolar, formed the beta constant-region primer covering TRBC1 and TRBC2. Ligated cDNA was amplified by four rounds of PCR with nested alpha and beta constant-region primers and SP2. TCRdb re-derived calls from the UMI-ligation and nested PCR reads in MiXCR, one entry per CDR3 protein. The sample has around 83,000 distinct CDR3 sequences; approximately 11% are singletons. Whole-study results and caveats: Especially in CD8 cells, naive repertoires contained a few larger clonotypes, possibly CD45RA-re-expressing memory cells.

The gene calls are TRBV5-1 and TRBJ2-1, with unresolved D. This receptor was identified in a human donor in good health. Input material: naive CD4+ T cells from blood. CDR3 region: CASSFLGVTSYNEQFF. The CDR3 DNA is TGCGCCAGCAGCTTTCTTGGGGTGACCTCCTACAATGAGCAGTTCTTC.